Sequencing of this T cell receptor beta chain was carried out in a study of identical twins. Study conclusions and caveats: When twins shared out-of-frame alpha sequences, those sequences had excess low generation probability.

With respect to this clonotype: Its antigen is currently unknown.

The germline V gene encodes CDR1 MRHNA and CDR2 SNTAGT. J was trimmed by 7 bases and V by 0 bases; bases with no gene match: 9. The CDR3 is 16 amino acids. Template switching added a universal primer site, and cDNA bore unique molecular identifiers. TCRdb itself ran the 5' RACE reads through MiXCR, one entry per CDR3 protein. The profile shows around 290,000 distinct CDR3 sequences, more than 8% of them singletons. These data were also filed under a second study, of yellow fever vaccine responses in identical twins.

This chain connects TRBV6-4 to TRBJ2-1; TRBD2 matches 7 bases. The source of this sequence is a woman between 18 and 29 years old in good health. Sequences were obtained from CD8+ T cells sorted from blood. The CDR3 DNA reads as TGTGCCAGCAGTGACTCGACGGGGCGGGAGTGGAATGAGCAGTTCTTC. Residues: CASSDSTGREWNEQFF.